This TCR beta chain was profiled in a study of blood T cell repertoires in COVID-19. Germline V gene sequence: CDR1 MDHEN, CDR2 SYDVKM. V shed 6 bases and J 1 base; nucleotides not matched to a gene: 2. The CDR3 sequence is 13 residues long. Using immunoSEQ multiplex PCR, the repertoire was profiled, and TCRdb retains in-frame clones only, with some absent. Here the sample spans 200,000 to 250,000 clones, approximately 78% being singletons. The chain has TRBV28 and TRBJ1-1; the match to TRBD1 covers 7 bases. The material sequenced was peripheral blood. The TCR sequence derives from a woman in her seventies with COVID-19, enrolled during active disease. The CDR3: CASSDRANTEAFF. The CDR3 DNA sequence: TGTGCCAGCAGCGACAGGGCGAACACTGAAGCTTTCTTT.